Presented here are 22 T cell receptor beta chains from one specimen sequenced in a study of cytomegalovirus exposure and HLA in healthy donors. With 60 Vbeta and 13 Jbeta primers, the PCR was carried out. This table comes from immunoSEQ multiplex PCR, and its TCRdb copy is limited to in-frame clones, with some not included. This table has about 160,000 clones, 85% appearing once. Sequencing used PBMCs. The receptors shown here come from a boy between 2 and 10 years old in good health and CMV-seronegative.

This clone was seen once. The chain has TRBV19 and TRBJ1-2, with TRBD1 identical over 9 bases. The CDR3 runs to 15 residues. The ends lost 3 bases at V and 6 bases at J; junction bases unmatched: 8. The germline V gene encodes CDR1 LNHDA and CDR2 SQIVND (reference sequence). CDR3 sequence (DNA): TGTGCCAGTAGTATGCGGGACAGGGCCCAAGATGGCTACACCTTC. Protein: CASSMRDRAQDGYTF.

The V and J genes are TRBV29-1 and TRBJ1-1; TRBD1 might be the D (5 bases). The CDR3 is 13 residues long. Per germline, CDR1 SQVTM and CDR2 ANQGSEA. Trimming stripped 5 bases from V and 2 bases from J, with 12 bases between. CDR3 bases: TGCAGCGTTAAGCGGGGCGAAAACACTGAAGCTTTCTTT. Amino acid sequence: CSVKRGENTEAFF.

The chain joins TRBV19 to TRBJ1-1; 8 nucleotides agree with TRBD1. CDR3 size: 15 residues. Germline CDR1 is LNHDA and CDR2 is SQIVND (reference sequence). Losses at the gene ends were 4 bases for V and 11 bases for J; bases not matched to a gene: 15. The DNA for the CDR3 is TGTGCCAGTAGTAGGACATTCGGGACAGGCGCCGGGGCTTTCTTT. Translated, it gives CASSRTFGTGAGAFF.

V gene TRBV6-6 combines with J gene TRBJ1-1, with a weak D call TRBD1 (5 bases). Germline loops: CDR1 MNHNY, CDR2 SVGAGI (reference sequence). The CDR3 is 14 residues long. V was clipped by 7 bases and J by 3 bases, with 15 bases between them. CDR3 coding DNA: TGTGCCAGCAAGATCTTAACAGGACACACTGAAGCTTTCTTT. Residues: CASKILTGHTEAFF.

This chain joins TRBV5-1 and TRBJ1-1, with a weak D call TRBD1 (5 bases). Deletions cut 3 bases from V and 3 bases from J, with 18 bases between. Looked up from germline, CDR1 is SGHRS and CDR2 is YFSETQ. This CDR3 spans 16 amino acids. The CDR3 DNA sequence: TGCGCCAGCAGCTCCATGGAGGGGCGAGAGTACACTGAAGCTTTCTTT. The encoded protein is CASSSMEGREYTEAFF.

The chain is built from TRBV28 and TRBJ1-2; D not resolved. Deletions cut 3 bases from V and 0 bases from J, with 14 bases between. The V gene's germline CDR1 is MDHEN and CDR2 SYDVKM. The CDR3 is made up of 16 amino acids. The CDR3 loop is CASSLEVGNPNYGYTF. CDR3 sequence (DNA): TGTGCCAGCAGTTTGGAGGTTGGTAATCCTAACTATGGCTACACCTTC.

This chain joins TRBV9 and TRBJ1-1; D is uncertain. The V gene lost 7 bases and the J gene lost 5 bases, with 24 bases spanning the gap. Germline CDR1 reads SGDLS; CDR2 reads YYNGEE. CDR3 size: 16 residues. This CDR3 reads CASASLTREVGTEAFF. CDR3 DNA: TGTGCCAGCGCCTCCCTGACGAGGGAAGTAGGAACTGAAGCTTTCTTT. Based on the CDR3 plus reference TRBV9 and TRBJ1-1, the full variable domain is DSGVTQTPKHLITATGQRVTLRCSPRSGDLSVYWYQQSLDQGLQFLIQYYNGEERAKGNILERFSAQQFPDLHSELNLSSLELGDSALYFCASASLTREVGTEAFFGQGTRLTVV.

V usage is TRBV28 and J usage is TRBJ1-6; D is uncertain. The germline gives CDR1 MDHEN, CDR2 SYDVKM. The CDR3 sequence is 15 residues long. V lost 2 bases to trimming and J lost 13 bases, with 18 bases between them. CDR3 coding DNA: TGTGCCAGCAGTTTAGTTAGGCCGCGCACTAGGCCCCTCCACTTT. Protein product: CASSLVRPRTRPLHF.

This rearrangement joins TRBV28 to TRBJ1-5; D might be TRBD1 (5 bases). This CDR3 has 13 residues. Per the germline V gene, CDR1 is MDHEN and CDR2 is SYDVKM. With 5 bases removed from V and 6 bases from J, the gap between germline ends came to 11 bases. The CDR3 DNA sequence: TGTGCCAGCAGTGAAACAGGAGCTCAGCCCCAGCATTTT. Protein: CASSETGAQPQHF.

V usage is TRBV19 and J usage is TRBJ1-2; TRBD1 matches 8 bases. The V gene end was trimmed by 8 bases and the J gene end by 5 bases; junction bases not matched to a gene: 4. The germline gives CDR1 LNHDA, CDR2 SQIVND (reference sequence). The CDR3 totals 12 residues. DNA of the CDR3: TGTGCCAGTGATGACAGGGGATATGGCTACACCTTC. It is translated as CASDDRGYGYTF.

The chain has TRBV30 and TRBJ1-5; no definite D call. The V end lost 0 bases, the J end lost 3 bases, and 9 bases lay between the germline ends. The CDR3 has 14 amino acids. Germline CDR1 and CDR2: GTSNPN and SVGIG (reference sequence). CDR3 amino acids: CAWSVSGYNQPQHF. CDR3 nucleotide sequence: TGTGCCTGGAGTGTTTCGGGGTACAATCAGCCCCAGCATTTT.

The chain has TRBV27 and TRBJ1-3, with D perhaps TRBD1 (6 bases). V was pared by 6 bases and J by 4 bases, with 10 bases between. The V gene's germline CDR1 is MNHEY and CDR2 SMNVEV (reference sequence). There are 13 residues in the CDR3. The CDR3 sequence: CASSPRGGNTIYF. In nucleotides, the CDR3 is TGTGCCAGCAGCCCCAGGGGAGGAAACACCATATATTTT.

This clone has more than one count but fewer than ten. The chain links TRBV7-6 to TRBJ2-5; D gene ambiguous. The CDR3 has 14 amino acids. CDR1 and CDR2 from the germline V gene are SGHVS and FNYEAQ. The V end lost 3 bases, the J end lost 5 bases, and 13 bases lay between the germline ends. The CDR3 coding sequence is TGTGCCAGCAGCTTGTCACATCCCGGGGAGACCCAGTACTTC. Encoded protein: CASSLSHPGETQYF.

The chain links TRBV5-1 to TRBJ2-3; tentatively, D is TRBD1 (5 bases). This CDR3 contains 14 residues. CDR1 is SGHRS, CDR2 YFSETQ, per germline. V lost 0 bases and J 2 bases, leaving 7 bases between the germline ends. CDR3 residues: CASSLEGFTDTQYF. The CDR3 coding sequence is TGCGCCAGCAGCTTGGAGGGGTTCACAGATACGCAGTATTTT.

The chain joins TRBV21-1 to TRBJ1-5. TRBV21-1 is annotated as a pseudogene. CDR3 length equals 17 residues. The CDR3: CASSNSRGPEVSRPQHF. CDR3 nucleotides: TGTGCCAGCAGCAATTCCCGGGGTCCCGAGGTGAGTCGGCCCCAGCATTTT.

J is TRBJ2-1 and V is TRBV10-1, with D perhaps matching TRBD2 (5 bases). Trimming left V 3 bases short and J 3 bases short, with 15 bases between. From germline, CDR1 is WNHNN and CDR2 SYGVQD (reference sequence). The CDR3 runs to 16 residues. In DNA form, the CDR3 reads TGCGCCAGCAGTGAAGAAGCGGCGAGTTACTACAATGAGCAGTTCTTC. Its protein is CASSEEAASYYNEQFF.

The genes are TRBV28 and TRBJ1-4; 7 bases are a match to TRBD1. Germline CDR1 and CDR2: MDHEN and SYDVKM. The CDR3 has 13 residues. CDR3: CAAGTTGQKKLFF. In DNA, the CDR3 is TGTGCAGCAGGTACGACAGGGCAAAAGAAACTGTTTTTT.

V and J are TRBV7-2 and TRBJ2-7; weak D call: TRBD2 (6 bases). The V end was cut by 5 bases, the J end by 2 bases, with 13 bases between. Germline assignment: CDR1 SGHTA and CDR2 FQGNSA. The CDR3 extends over 14 amino acids. CDR3 sequence: CASSNPGAPYEQYF. DNA of the CDR3: TGTGCCAGCAGCAATCCGGGAGCCCCCTACGAGCAGTACTTC.

This sequence joins TRBV6-1 and TRBJ2-7; D may be TRBD1 (5 bases). There are 15 residues in the CDR3. Germline values: CDR1 MNHNS, CDR2 SASEGT. V lost 1 base to trimming and J lost 2 bases, with 12 bases between them. The CDR3 here is CASSEVRGATYEQYF. The CDR3 DNA reads TGTGCCAGCAGTGAAGTACGTGGGGCCACCTACGAGCAGTACTTC.

The rearrangement links TRBV5-1 to TRBJ2-7; 10 nucleotides align to TRBD2. Germline V gene data show CDR1 as SGHRS and CDR2 as YFSETQ. There are 15 residues in the CDR3. The trim removed 1 base at V and 0 bases at J, leaving 1 base unmatched. The CDR3 region is CASSLSSGSSYEQYF. CDR3 bases: TGCGCCAGCAGCTTGTCTAGCGGGAGCTCCTACGAGCAGTACTTC.

The chain couples TRBV6-5 to TRBJ1-5, with 7 bases that match TRBD1. The CDR3 spans 14 residues. The J segment lost 5 bases and the V segment lost 8 bases, leaving 9 bases of the junction unmatched. Looked up from germline, CDR1 is MNHEY and CDR2 is SVGAGI. CDR3 protein: CASRRQGLHQPQHF. The CDR3 region has the DNA TGTGCCAGCCGTCGACAGGGTCTCCATCAGCCCCAGCATTTT.

This chain links TRBV10-2 with TRBJ1-5; D not resolved. CDR3 length: 17 residues. V lost 1 base and J lost 0, with 13 bases in between. Germline CDR1 and CDR2: WSHSY and SAAADI. The CDR3 DNA follows: TGCGCCAGCAGTGAGTTTGGCAGTTGGGCTAGCAATCAGCCCCAGCATTTT. Its protein is CASSEFGSWASNQPQHF.